These T cell receptor beta chains were read from a single sample in a study of human thymus T cells. Only in-frame clones appear in the TCRdb table, and some are missing; sequencing was by immunoSEQ multiplex PCR. Here the sample spans under 95,000 clones, roughly 95% being singletons. Sequenced material: thymus tissue. The receptor set was obtained from a girl under three years old with a congenital heart defect but otherwise immunologically healthy. Each CDR3 is given with its conserved first and last residue. The D gene is left open where the match is weak. For some rows the clone size is stated as once, few or many, or as a class when expanded; others skip it.

TRBJ2-6	-	-	TRBV27	CASSLRAYSGANVLTF	TGTGCCAGCAGTTTGAGGGCGTACTCTGGGGCCAACGTCCTGACTTTC
TRBJ2-7	TRBD1	-	TRBV5-5	CASSLTQQGSYEQYF	TGTGCCAGCAGCTTAACTCAACAGGGGTCCTACGAGCAGTACTTC
TRBJ1-1	-	few	TRBV29-1	CSVSPNSEAFF	TGCAGCGTTTCCCCCAACTCTGAAGCTTTCTTT
TRBJ2-7	TRBD1	-	TRBV27	CAISTGEFYEQYF	TGTGCCATATCGACAGGGGAATTCTACGAGCAGTACTTC
TRBJ2-2	TRBD2	-	TRBV19	CASTTPWASGFGELFF	TGTGCCAGTACTACCCCGTGGGCTAGCGGCTTCGGGGAGCTGTTTTTT
TRBJ2-7	-	-	TRBV4-2	CASSPPTGLHHEQYF	TGTGCCAGCAGCCCCCCAACGGGCTTACACCACGAGCAGTACTTC
TRBJ1-2	-	-	TRBV10-3	CAITYGDGYTF	TGTGCCATCACTTATGGGGATGGCTACACCTTC
TRBJ1-5	-	-	TRBV28	CGIGQPQHF	TGTGGGATAGGTCAGCCCCAGCATTTT
TRBJ2-5	TRBD2	once	TRBV4-1	CASSRRLAGEETQYF	TGCGCCAGCAGCCGCCGACTAGCGGGAGAAGAGACCCAGTACTTC
TRBJ1-1	TRBD1	-	TRBV4-2	CASSLVGQLNTEAFF	TGTGCCAGCAGCTTAGTGGGACAGTTGAACACTGAAGCTTTCTTT
TRBJ2-3	TRBD1	once	TRBV5-1	CASSLGDRPTDTQYF	TGCGCCAGCAGCTTGGGGGACAGGCCCACAGATACGCAGTATTTT
TRBJ2-5	-	-	TRBV30	CAWSLVRLAAQETQYF	TGTGCCTGGAGTTTGGTTCGCTTAGCGGCCCAAGAGACCCAGTACTTC
TRBJ2-3	-	-	TRBV4-1	CASSQEGSGPGTDTQYF	TGCGCCAGCAGCCAAGAGGGAAGCGGCCCAGGCACAGATACGCAGTATTTT
TRBJ2-7	-	-	TRBV28	CASSFVGGSYEQYF	TGTGCCAGCAGTTTTGTAGGAGGGTCCTACGAGCAGTACTTC
TRBJ1-6	-	-	TRBV6-1	CASSDEQLGTRTNSPLHF	TGTGCCAGCAGTGACGAACAGTTAGGCACCCGCACCAATTCACCCCTCCACTTT
TRBJ2-2	-	-	TRBV29-1	CSVELWSANQAGTGELFF	TGCAGCGTTGAATTATGGTCGGCAAACCAGGCGGGCACCGGGGAGCTGTTTTTT
TRBJ1-1	-	-	TRBV9	CASSVVRSEAFF	TGTGCCAGCAGCGTAGTAAGGTCTGAAGCTTTCTTT
TRBJ2-5	-	-	TRBV2	CASSERSPQETQYF	TGTGCCAGCAGTGAAAGGAGTCCCCAAGAGACCCAGTACTTC
TRBJ1-2	TRBD1	-	TRBV19	CASSSSPTGRDRASYGYTF	TGTGCCAGTAGTTCTTCCCCGACCGGCCGGGACAGGGCGAGCTATGGCTACACCTTC
TRBJ2-3	-	once	TRBV4-3	CASSQESGDTDTQYF	TGCGCCAGCAGCCAAGAGTCAGGGGACACAGATACGCAGTATTTT
TRBJ2-7	-	-	TRBV2	CASSDKLAVYEQYF	TGTGCCAGCAGCGACAAACTAGCCGTCTACGAGCAGTACTTC
TRBJ1-4	-	-	TRBV27	CASSLSGTTNEKLFF	TGTGCCAGCAGTTTATCGGGTACCACTAATGAAAAACTGTTTTTT
TRBJ2-5	-	-	TRBV7-6	CASSSGTWETQYF	TGTGCCAGCAGCTCCGGGACATGGGAGACCCAGTACTTC
TRBJ2-4	TRBD2	-	TRBV5-6	CASSHGLAGDSLAKNIQYF	TGTGCCAGCAGCCATGGACTAGCGGGAGATTCACTAGCCAAAAACATTCAGTACTTC
TRBJ1-3	-	-	TRBV15	CATSRVENTIYF	TGTGCCACCAGCAGAGTAGAAAACACCATATATTTT
TRBJ1-1	-	-	TRBV2	CARPFKQGRGNEAFF	TGTGCCAGACCCTTTAAACAGGGAAGAGGGAATGAAGCTTTCTTT
TRBJ1-3	-	-	TRBV28	CASSPTEGSSQSNTIYF	TGTGCCAGCAGCCCTACGGAGGGGTCCTCCCAAAGCAACACCATATATTTT
TRBJ1-2	-	-	TRBV15	CATSRDTSPGASDYGYTF	TGTGCCACCAGCAGAGATACAAGCCCGGGGGCGTCAGACTATGGCTACACCTTC
TRBJ1-1	TRBD1	-	TRBV6-1	CASSPWGQTTEAFF	TGTGCCAGCAGTCCTTGGGGACAGACCACTGAAGCTTTCTTT
TRBJ2-1	TRBD2	-	TRBV4-1	CASSQETSGRVVNEQFF	TGCGCCAGCAGCCAAGAGACTAGCGGGAGGGTAGTAAATGAGCAGTTCTTC
TRBJ2-7	-	-	TRBV5-4	CASSLGGNLKYQAYEQYF	TGTGCCAGCAGCTTAGGGGGGAACCTAAAATACCAGGCGTACGAGCAGTACTTC
TRBJ2-2	TRBD1	-	TRBV28	CASSLTGAGGELFF	TGTGCCAGCAGCTTGACAGGGGCAGGCGGGGAGCTGTTTTTT
TRBJ1-5	-	-	TRBV21-1	CASSCTDRFNQPQHF	TGTGCCAGCAGCTGTACGGACAGGTTCAATCAGCCCCAGCATTTT